This T cell receptor (beta chain) is drawn from a study of CD8 T cells in ankylosing spondylitis. General study findings and limits: In ankylosing spondylitis blood, a motif of seven to nine highly homologous TCR beta variants appeared characteristic.

In this sample, this clonotype turned up many times. Its antigen is undetermined. The V gene's germline CDR1 is KGHDR and CDR2 SFDVKD. With 7 bases clipped from V and 5 bases from J, the junction kept 3 bases outside the gene matches. The CDR3 covers 13 residues. TCRdb itself ran the 5' RACE reads through MiXCR, one entry per CDR3 protein. The sample consists of over 450,000 distinct CDR3 sequences, over 9.5% of them appearing once. The sequence derives from a male donor with ankylosing spondylitis. Source material: blood, either unsorted or a sorted T cell fraction (not recorded which). The chain couples TRBV24-1 to TRBJ2-3; 9 positions agree with TRBD1. For the CDR3, the DNA is TGTGCCACCAGAGGACAGGGGAAAGATACGCAGTATTTT. Protein: CATRGQGKDTQYF.